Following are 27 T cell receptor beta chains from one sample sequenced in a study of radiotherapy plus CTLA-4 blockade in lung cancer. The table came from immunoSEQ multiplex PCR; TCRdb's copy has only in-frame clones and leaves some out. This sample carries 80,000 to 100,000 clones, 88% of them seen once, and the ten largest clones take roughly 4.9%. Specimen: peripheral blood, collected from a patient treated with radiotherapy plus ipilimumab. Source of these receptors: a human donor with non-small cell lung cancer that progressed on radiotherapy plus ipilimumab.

This CDR3 reads CASSIDTGSNYGYTF. The CDR3 DNA reads as TGTGCCAGTAGTATCGACACAGGGAGTAACTATGGCTACACCTTC. The chain has TRBV19 and TRBJ1-2; D possibly corresponds to TRBD1 (6 bases). Germline V lookup: CDR1 LNHDA, CDR2 SQIVND (reference sequence). CDR3 size: 15 residues. V gave up 3 bases and J gave up 1 base, with 12 bases separating them. Full variable domain (remainder filled in from reference TRBV19 and TRBJ1-2): DGGITQSPKYLFRKEGQNVTLSCEQNLNHDAMYWYRQDPGQGLRLIYYSQIVNDFQKGDIAEGYSVSREKKESFPLTVTSAQKNPTAFYLCASSIDTGSNYGYTFGSGTRLTVV.

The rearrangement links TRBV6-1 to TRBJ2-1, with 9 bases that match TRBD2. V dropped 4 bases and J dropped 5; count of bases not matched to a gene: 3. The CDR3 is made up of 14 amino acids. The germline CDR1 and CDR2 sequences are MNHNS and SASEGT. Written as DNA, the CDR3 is TGTGCCAGCAGTGTGGTAGCGGGAGACAATGAGCAGTTCTTC. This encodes CASSVVAGDNEQFF.

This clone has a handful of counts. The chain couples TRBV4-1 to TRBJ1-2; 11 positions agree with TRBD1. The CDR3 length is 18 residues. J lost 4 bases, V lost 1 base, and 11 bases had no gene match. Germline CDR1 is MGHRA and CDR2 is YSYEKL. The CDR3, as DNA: TGCGCCAGCAGCCAAGGCGATGGACAGGGGGCGTTGCTCTATGGCTACACCTTC. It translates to CASSQGDGQGALLYGYTF.

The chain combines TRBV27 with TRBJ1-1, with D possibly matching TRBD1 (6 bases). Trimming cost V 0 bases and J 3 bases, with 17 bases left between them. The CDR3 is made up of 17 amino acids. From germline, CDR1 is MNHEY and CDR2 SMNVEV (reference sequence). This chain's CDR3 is CASSLSRVGGLDTEAFF. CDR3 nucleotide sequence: TGTGCCAGCAGTTTATCACGTGTGGGGGGCTTGGACACTGAAGCTTTCTTT.

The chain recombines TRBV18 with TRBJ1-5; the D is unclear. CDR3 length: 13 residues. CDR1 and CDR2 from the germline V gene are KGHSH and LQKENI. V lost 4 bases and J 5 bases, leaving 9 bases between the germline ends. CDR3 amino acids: CASSRAGDQPQHF. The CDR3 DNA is TGTGCCAGCTCACGGGCCGGGGATCAGCCCCAGCATTTT.

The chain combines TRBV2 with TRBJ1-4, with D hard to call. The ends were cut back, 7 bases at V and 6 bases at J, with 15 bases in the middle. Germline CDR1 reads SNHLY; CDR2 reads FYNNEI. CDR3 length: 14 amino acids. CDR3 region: CASMMDGWDEKLFF. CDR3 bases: TGTGCCAGCATGATGGACGGATGGGATGAAAAACTGTTTTTT.

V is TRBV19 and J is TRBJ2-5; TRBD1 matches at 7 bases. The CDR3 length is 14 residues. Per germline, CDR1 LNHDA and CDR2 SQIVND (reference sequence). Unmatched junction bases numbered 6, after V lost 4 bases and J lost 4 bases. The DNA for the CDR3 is TGTGCCAGTAGTAAGTACAGGGGCGGAGAGACCCAGTACTTC. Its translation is CASSKYRGGETQYF.

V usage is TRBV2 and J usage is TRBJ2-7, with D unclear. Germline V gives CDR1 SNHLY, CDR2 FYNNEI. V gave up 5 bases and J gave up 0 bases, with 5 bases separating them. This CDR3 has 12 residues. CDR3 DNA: TGTGCCAGCAGTCAGGCCTCCTACGAGCAGTACTTC. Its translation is CASSQASYEQYF.

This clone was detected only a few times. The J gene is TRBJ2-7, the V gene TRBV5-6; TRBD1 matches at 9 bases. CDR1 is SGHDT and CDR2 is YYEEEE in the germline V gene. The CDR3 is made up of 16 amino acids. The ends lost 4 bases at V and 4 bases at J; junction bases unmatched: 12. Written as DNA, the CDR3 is TGTGCCAGCAGCCCCACAGGGGGCCCGTGGAGTTACGAGCAGTACTTC. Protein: CASSPTGGPWSYEQYF.

CDR3 residues: CASSFLAGGPAEQYF. The CDR3 DNA reads as TGTGCCAGCAGCTTTCTAGCGGGAGGGCCGGCCGAGCAGTACTTC. This chain links TRBV11-3 with TRBJ2-7; 12 bases line up with TRBD2. The germline V gene encodes CDR1 SGHNT and CDR2 YENEEA. The CDR3 is 15 amino acids. V was pared by 3 bases and J by 6 bases, with 6 bases of the junction left unmatched.

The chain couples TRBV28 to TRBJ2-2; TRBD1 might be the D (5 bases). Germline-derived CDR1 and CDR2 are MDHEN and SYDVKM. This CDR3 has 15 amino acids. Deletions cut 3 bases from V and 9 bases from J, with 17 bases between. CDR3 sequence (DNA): TGTGCCAGCAGTTTGGACGGCCTGGGGCATAGGGAGCTGTTTTTT. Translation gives CASSLDGLGHRELFF.

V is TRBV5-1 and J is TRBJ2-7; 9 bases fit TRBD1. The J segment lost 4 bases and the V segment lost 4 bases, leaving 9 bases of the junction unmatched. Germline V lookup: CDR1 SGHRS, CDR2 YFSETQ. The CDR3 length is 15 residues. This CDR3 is CASSKQQGAQYEQYF. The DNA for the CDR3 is TGCGCCAGCAGCAAACAACAGGGGGCCCAATACGAGCAGTACTTC. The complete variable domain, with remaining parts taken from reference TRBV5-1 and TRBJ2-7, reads KAGVTQTPRYLIKTRGQQVTLSCSPISGHRSVSWYQQTPGQGLQFLFEYFSETQRNKGNFPGRFSGRQFSNSRSEMNVSTLELGDSALYLCASSKQQGAQYEQYFGPGTRLTVT.

The CDR3 DNA sequence: TGTGCCAGCTCACCACCAGGGTCTAACACGCAGTATTTT. Protein sequence: CASSPPGSNTQYF. The chain carries TRBV18 and TRBJ2-3; D call uncertain. This CDR3 spans 13 amino acids. The V end was cut by 0 bases, the J end by 9 bases, with 10 bases between. Germline CDR1 is KGHSH and CDR2 is LQKENI.

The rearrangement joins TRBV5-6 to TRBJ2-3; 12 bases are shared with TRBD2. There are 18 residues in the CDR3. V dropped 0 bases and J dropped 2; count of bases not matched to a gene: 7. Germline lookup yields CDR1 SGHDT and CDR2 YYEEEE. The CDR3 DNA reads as TGTGCCAGCAGCTTGGCCCTGACTAGCGGGAGCGTCACAGATACGCAGTATTTT. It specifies CASSLALTSGSVTDTQYF.

CDR3 sequence: CASSSRTGRWDTEAFF. The CDR3 DNA follows: TGTGCCAGCAGCTCCCGGACAGGGAGGTGGGATACTGAAGCTTTCTTT. V is TRBV5-4 and J is TRBJ1-1; 8 bases fit TRBD1. Germline values: CDR1 SGHNT, CDR2 YYREEE (reference sequence). V lost 3 bases, J lost 5 bases, and 12 bases stayed unmatched. The CDR3 is 16 amino acids. Together with reference TRBV5-4 and TRBJ1-1, the CDR3 gives the full variable domain: ETGVTQSPTHLIKTRGQQVTLRCSSQSGHNTVSWYQQALGQGPQFIFQYYREEENGRGNFPPRFSGLQFPNYSSELNVNALELDDSALYLCASSSRTGRWDTEAFFGQGTRLTVV.

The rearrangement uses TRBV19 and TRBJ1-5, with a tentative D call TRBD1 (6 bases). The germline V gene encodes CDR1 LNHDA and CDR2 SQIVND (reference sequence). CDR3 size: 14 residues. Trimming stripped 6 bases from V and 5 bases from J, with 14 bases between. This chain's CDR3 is CASSYRVTDQPQHF. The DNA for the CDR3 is TGTGCCAGTAGCTACAGGGTTACGGATCAGCCCCAGCATTTT.

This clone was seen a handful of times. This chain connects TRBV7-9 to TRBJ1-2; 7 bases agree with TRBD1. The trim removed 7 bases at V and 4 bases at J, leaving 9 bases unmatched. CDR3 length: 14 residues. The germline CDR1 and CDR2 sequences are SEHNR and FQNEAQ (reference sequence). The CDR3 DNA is TGTGCCAGCACCCCGGGAGGGGGCAGCTATGGCTACACCTTC. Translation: CASTPGGGSYGYTF. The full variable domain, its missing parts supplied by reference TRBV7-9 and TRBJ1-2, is DTGVSQNPRHKITKRGQNVTFRCDPISEHNRLYWYRQTLGQGPEFLTYFQNEAQLEKSRLLSDRFSAERPKGSFSTLEIQRTEQGDSAMYLCASTPGGGSYGYTFGSGTRLTVV.

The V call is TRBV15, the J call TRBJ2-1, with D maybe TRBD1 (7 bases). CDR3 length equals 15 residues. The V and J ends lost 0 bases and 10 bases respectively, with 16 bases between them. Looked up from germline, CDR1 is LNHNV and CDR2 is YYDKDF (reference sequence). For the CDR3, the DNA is TGTGCCACCAGCAGAGATCCTGGAGGGGGCCGGGAGCAGTTCTTC. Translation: CATSRDPGGGREQFF.

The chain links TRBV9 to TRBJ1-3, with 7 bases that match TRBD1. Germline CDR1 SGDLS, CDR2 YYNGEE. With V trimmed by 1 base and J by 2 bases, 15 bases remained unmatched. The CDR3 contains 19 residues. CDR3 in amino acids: CASSVYSDRRSSTGNTIYF. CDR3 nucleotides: TGTGCCAGCAGCGTATACTCGGACAGGCGGTCCTCGACTGGAAACACCATATATTTT.

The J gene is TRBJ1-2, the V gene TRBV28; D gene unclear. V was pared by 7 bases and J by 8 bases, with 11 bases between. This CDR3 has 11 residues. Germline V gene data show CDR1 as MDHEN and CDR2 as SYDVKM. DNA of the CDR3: TGTGCCAGCACTTCGGGCGGCGGCTACACCTTC. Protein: CASTSGGGYTF.

CDR3: CASSWTGSSGSQETQYF. DNA for the CDR3: TGCGCCAGCAGCTGGACAGGGTCTAGCGGGAGTCAAGAGACCCAGTACTTC. The V gene is TRBV5-1, the J gene TRBJ2-5; the match to TRBD2 covers 10 bases. This CDR3 is built from 17 residues. CDR1 is SGHRS and CDR2 is YFSETQ in the germline V gene. Trimming removed 3 bases from V and 2 bases from J; junction bases left unmatched: 10.

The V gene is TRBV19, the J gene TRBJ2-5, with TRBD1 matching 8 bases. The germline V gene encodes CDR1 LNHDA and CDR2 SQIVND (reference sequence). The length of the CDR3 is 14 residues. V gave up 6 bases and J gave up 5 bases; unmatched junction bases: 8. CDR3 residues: CASSRTGQRETQYF. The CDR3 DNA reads TGTGCCAGTAGCCGGACAGGGCAGCGGGAGACCCAGTACTTC.

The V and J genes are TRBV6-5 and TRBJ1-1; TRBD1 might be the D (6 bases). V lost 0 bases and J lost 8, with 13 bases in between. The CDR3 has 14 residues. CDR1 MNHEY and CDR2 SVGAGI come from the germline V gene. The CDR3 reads CASSYSERQVEAFF. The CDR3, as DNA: TGTGCCAGCAGTTACTCTGAACGACAGGTGGAAGCTTTCTTT.

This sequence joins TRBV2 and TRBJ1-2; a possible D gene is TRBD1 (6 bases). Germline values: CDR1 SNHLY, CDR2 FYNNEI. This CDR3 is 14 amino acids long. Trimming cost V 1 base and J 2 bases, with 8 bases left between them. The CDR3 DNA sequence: TGTGCCAGCAGTGAAGGTACAGGGAACTATGGCTACACCTTC. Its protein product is CASSEGTGNYGYTF.

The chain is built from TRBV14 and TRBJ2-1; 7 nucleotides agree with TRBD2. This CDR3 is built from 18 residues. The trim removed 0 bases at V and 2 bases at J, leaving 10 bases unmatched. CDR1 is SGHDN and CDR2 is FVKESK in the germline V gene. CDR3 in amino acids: CASSQDLWEGQAYNEQFF. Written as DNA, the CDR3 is TGTGCCAGCAGCCAAGATTTGTGGGAGGGGCAGGCCTACAATGAGCAGTTCTTC.

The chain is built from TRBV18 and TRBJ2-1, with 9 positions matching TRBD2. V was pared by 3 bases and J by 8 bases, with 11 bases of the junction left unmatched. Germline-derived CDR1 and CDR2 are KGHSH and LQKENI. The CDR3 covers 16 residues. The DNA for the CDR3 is TGTGCCAGCTCACCCGGCGGTAGCGGGAGTGCAGATGAGCAGTTCTTC. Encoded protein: CASSPGGSGSADEQFF.

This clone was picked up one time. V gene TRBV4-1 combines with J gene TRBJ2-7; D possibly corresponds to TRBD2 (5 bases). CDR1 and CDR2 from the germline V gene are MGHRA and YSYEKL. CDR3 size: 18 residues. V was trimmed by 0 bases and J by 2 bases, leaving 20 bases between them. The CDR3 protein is CASSQDPTPPWGAYEQYF. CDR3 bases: TGCGCCAGCAGCCAAGACCCGACACCTCCATGGGGAGCCTACGAGCAGTACTTC.